Sequencing of this T cell receptor (beta chain) was carried out in a study of cytomegalovirus exposure and HLA in healthy donors. In this sample, this clone turned up once. The antigen is unknown. Study observations and caveats: Among TCR sequences, most were rare, though some public TCRs appeared in many donors. The study put some 150 TCR beta chains on its list as cytomegalovirus-associated. High sensitivity and specificity were reportedly achieved when the classifier diagnosed cytomegalovirus status.

In the PCR, 60 Vbeta and 13 Jbeta primers were used. Sequenced by immunoSEQ multiplex PCR; TCRdb stores in-frame clones only, minus some. Of fewer than 250,000 clones in the sample, 75% to 80% are singletons; the top ten hold 1.5% to 2%. The CDR3 spans 17 residues. Germline V gene data show CDR1 as SGHRS and CDR2 as YFSETQ. Trimming shortened V by 2 bases and J by 0 bases, and 16 bases separated the two germline ends. The rearrangement joins TRBV5-1 to TRBJ2-3; D may be TRBD1 (5 bases). The receptor was isolated from a male donor in good health and CMV-seronegative. The source material was PBMCs. The DNA of the CDR3 is TGCGCCAGCAGCTTTGGGCCAGGAAGGGGTAGCACAGATACGCAGTATTTT. Its protein product is CASSFGPGRGSTDTQYF.